A selection of T cell receptor beta chains follows, all from one sample in a study of blood T cell repertoires in COVID-19. Only in-frame clones appear in the TCRdb table, and some are missing; sequencing was by immunoSEQ multiplex PCR. The top ten clones hold more than 0.65% of a sample with 200,000 to 300,000 clones, 80% to 95% of them seen once. The source material was peripheral blood. The receptors originated from a man aged 25 to 40 with COVID-19, enrolled during active disease. Each CDR3 is given with its conserved first and last residue. The D gene is left open where the match is weak. Clone sizes are given selectively: once, few, many, or a class where the clone is expanded.

v_gene	abundance	d_gene	j_gene	CDR3nt	CDR3aa
TRBV12-3/TRBV12-4	.	.	TRBJ2-7	TGTGCCAGCAGTCCTATCCTAGCTGGCGAGCAGTACTTC	CASSPILAGEQYF
TRBV6-5	.	TRBD1	TRBJ1-2	TGTGCCAGCAGTCTAGGACAGGGGATGAGCGGCTACACCTTC	CASSLGQGMSGYTF
TRBV10-1	.	.	TRBJ1-2	TGCGCCAGCAGTGAAACTCCCTACACCTTC	CASSETPYTF
TRBV9	.	.	TRBJ1-4	TGTGCCAGCAGCGTAGGCCGGGAAGGCGAGAAACTGTTTTTT	CASSVGREGEKLFF
TRBV5-4	.	.	TRBJ2-5	TGTGCCAGCAGCTCAGACTCTCTATCCCAAGAGACCCAGTACTTC	CASSSDSLSQETQYF
TRBV5-1	few	TRBD2	TRBJ2-2	TGCGCCAGCAGCCCGGGGACTAGCGGGGGGCCCCGCACCGGGGAGCTGTTTTTT	CASSPGTSGGPRTGELFF
TRBV5-1	.	TRBD1	TRBJ1-2	TGCGCCAGCAGCTTGGGAGTAGACAGGGTGACCATCTATGGCTACACCTTC	CASSLGVDRVTIYGYTF
TRBV18	.	.	TRBJ2-3	TGTGCCAGCTCACCACCGAAAGGGGGGGCGACCACAGATACGCAGTATTTT	CASSPPKGGATTDTQYF
TRBV27	once	.	TRBJ1-2	TGTGCCAGCAGTTTCGGGGGATACGGGGGGAACGGCTACACCTTC	CASSFGGYGGNGYTF
TRBV19	.	TRBD2	TRBJ2-5	TGTGCCAGTAGTGTGATCAGCGGGGCTGGTGAGACCCAGTACTTC	CASSVISGAGETQYF
TRBV25-1	.	.	TRBJ1-4	TGTGCCAGCACTACAGAGACAGGAAAACTGTTTTTT	CASTTETGKLFF
TRBV5-4	few	TRBD2	TRBJ2-7	TGTGCCAGCAGCTTGTTTAGCGGGGGATCCTACGAGCAGTACTTC	CASSLFSGGSYEQYF
TRBV4-1	few	TRBD1	TRBJ2-7	TGCGCCAGCAGCCAAGTCGGACAGGTCTACGAGCAGTACTTC	CASSQVGQVYEQYF
TRBV5-4	few	TRBD1	TRBJ2-2	TGTGCCAGCTCCTTGGACAGGTACACCGGGGAGCTGTTTTTT	CASSLDRYTGELFF
TRBV4-1	.	.	TRBJ2-5	TGCGCCAGCAGCCAAGATCCACAGTCTCAAGAGACCCAGTACTTC	CASSQDPQSQETQYF
TRBV4-1	few	TRBD1	TRBJ1-3	TGCGCCAGCAGCCAACCGGACAGGGGGCGAGGAAACACCATATATTTT	CASSQPDRGRGNTIYF
TRBV5-1	.	TRBD1	TRBJ2-7	TGCGCCAGCAGCTTGACCCAACCGGGACAGGGATCCTACGAGCAGTACTTC	CASSLTQPGQGSYEQYF
TRBV7-3	.	TRBD2	TRBJ2-5	TGTGCCAGCAGCAAGACTAGCGGCGAGACCCAGTACTTC	CASSKTSGETQYF
TRBV5-5	.	TRBD1	TRBJ1-1	TGTGCCACTGAAAGACAGGGCTCTGAAGCTTTCTTT	CATERQGSEAFF
TRBV6-1	.	.	TRBJ1-1	TGTGCCAGCAGTGAACGAGGGGGAGCTGAAGCTTTCTTT	CASSERGGAEAFF
TRBV5-1	.	TRBD1	TRBJ1-2	TGCGCCAGCAGCTTGGAACCGGGACAGGGGGCGTCTGGCTACACCTTC	CASSLEPGQGASGYTF
TRBV4-1	.	.	TRBJ2-5	TGCGCCAGCAGCCCGGTAAGAACGGGGGGCCAACTGAGCGCACAAGAGACCCAGTACTTC	CASSPVRTGGQLSAQETQYF
TRBV5-1	.	TRBD1	TRBJ1-3	TGCGCCAGCAGCTTGGACAGGGGAGGCTACATATATTTT	CASSLDRGGYIYF
TRBV7-3	.	.	TRBJ1-2	TGTGCCAGCAGCTTAATCGGCGGAGTCTCCGATGGCTACACCTTC	CASSLIGGVSDGYTF
TRBV7-2	once	TRBD1	TRBJ1-5	TGTGCCAGCAGCCCCGGAGTAGGTGGTAGGGACAGTACTCAGCCCCAGCATTTT	CASSPGVGGRDSTQPQHF
TRBV30	.	.	TRBJ2-2	TGTGCCTGGAGTTCAGTACCGAACACCGGGGAGCTGTTTTTT	CAWSSVPNTGELFF
TRBV20-1	.	.	TRBJ1-5	TGCAGTGCTAGTCGTGACACCGGCAATCAGCCCCAGCATTTT	CSASRDTGNQPQHF
TRBV5-5	.	.	TRBJ1-6	TGTGCCAGCAGCTTGGAGCGGGCAGGTAATTCACCCCTCCACTTT	CASSLERAGNSPLHF
TRBV19	once	TRBD1	TRBJ2-1	TGTGCCAGTAGTATTCCGCAGGGGGCATACAATGAGCAGTTCTTC	CASSIPQGAYNEQFF
TRBV18	.	.	TRBJ2-2	TGTGCCAGCTCACCCTTCGTCCGGGGGACCTCCGGGACCGGGGAGCTGTTTTTT	CASSPFVRGTSGTGELFF
TRBV30	.	TRBD1	TRBJ1-2	TGTGCCTGGAGTCCCCGGACAGGGGCCTTAGGATATGGCTACACCTTC	CAWSPRTGALGYGYTF
TRBV12-3/TRBV12-4	.	.	TRBJ1-2	TGTGCCAGCACCCACGGGGGTGCCTATGGCTACACCTTC	CASTHGGAYGYTF